This T cell receptor beta chain was documented in a study of shared clonotypes between healthy human individuals. Germline-derived CDR1 and CDR2 are SQVTM and ANQGSEA. The V gene lost 4 bases and the J gene lost 2 bases, with 13 bases spanning the gap. The CDR3 consists of 14 residues. Profiled with immunoSEQ multiplex PCR; TCRdb holds only in-frame clones, not every one. Of roughly 2.5 million clones detected, more than 80% appear once; the ten largest clones hold 0.14%. The rearrangement uses TRBV29-1 and TRBJ2-3, with TRBD2 as a possible D gene (6 bases). This receptor was taken from a man between 18 and 35 years old in good health. Sequenced material: naive CD4+ T cells sorted from blood. This sample's subset: CD45RA+ positively selected. The CDR3 sequence: CSVGGRGLTDTQYF. The CDR3 coding sequence is TGCAGCGTTGGAGGACGGGGACTCACAGATACGCAGTATTTT.